Below, 12 T cell receptor beta chains from the same sample are listed, as sequenced in a study of CD8 T cells in Susac syndrome. RNA, at roughly 0.5 to 1 ug, was reverse transcribed with random hexamers. TCRdb processed the immunoSEQ multiplex PCR reads anew with MiXCR; each CDR3 protein has one entry. The sample has some 99,000 distinct CDR3 sequences, around 95% seen once; the top ten hold approximately 0.092%. The sequenced sample consisted of CD4+ T cells from PBMCs. The receptors were gathered from a human donor in good health.

The V and J genes are TRBV7-9 and TRBJ1-5, with 7 bases identical to TRBD1. The CDR3 is 16 residues long. Trimming removed 3 bases from V and 0 bases from J; junction bases left unmatched: 5. The germline gives CDR1 SEHNR, CDR2 FQNEAQ (reference sequence). Here the CDR3 reads CASSLGGGDSNQPQHF. CDR3 DNA sequence: TGTGCCAGCAGCTTGGGAGGGGGCGATAGCAATCAGCCCCAGCATTTT.

The rearrangement links TRBV3-1 to TRBJ2-5, with D tentatively TRBD2 (5 bases). Deletions cut 4 bases from V and 5 bases from J, with 14 bases between. This CDR3 region has 14 residues. The germline CDR1 and CDR2 sequences are LGHDT and YNNKEL (reference sequence). CDR3 residues: CASSPRGSLETQYF. CDR3 coding DNA: TGTGCCAGCAGCCCCCGGGGTAGTTTGGAGACCCAGTACTTC.

The V gene is TRBV7-2, the J gene TRBJ1-1; D is undetermined. CDR3 length: 14 amino acids. Trimming pared 1 base from V and 0 bases from J, leaving 6 bases between. In germline, CDR1 is SGHTA, CDR2 FQGNSA. CDR3 region: CASSLVRMNTEAFF. CDR3 nucleotides: TGTGCCAGCAGCTTAGTTCGAATGAACACTGAAGCTTTCTTT.

The chain recombines TRBV4-3 with TRBJ2-5; D unresolved. Germline loops: CDR1 LGHNA, CDR2 YSLEER. This CDR3 contains 14 residues. Trimming pared 1 base from V and 2 bases from J, leaving 8 bases between. The CDR3: CASSQGSQQETQYF. The CDR3, as DNA: TGCGCCAGCAGCCAAGGATCACAGCAAGAGACCCAGTACTTC.

The V and J genes are TRBV18 and TRBJ2-2; unclear D gene. CDR3 length: 12 residues. Germline V gives CDR1 KGHSH, CDR2 LQKENI. V was cut by 2 bases and J by 9 bases, with 7 bases left in between. The CDR3 DNA reads TGTGCCAGCTCACCAGAACGCAGGGAGCTGTTTTTT. Translation gives CASSPERRELFF.

The chain is built from TRBV5-1 and TRBJ1-1; maybe TRBD1 (5 bases). Looked up from germline, CDR1 is SGHRS and CDR2 is YFSETQ. Trimming removed 4 bases from V and 1 base from J, with 11 bases in between. The CDR3 runs to 14 residues. The chain's CDR3 is CASSPDTKNTEAFF. The CDR3 nucleotides are TGCGCCAGCAGCCCGGACACGAAGAACACTGAAGCTTTCTTT.

The V call is TRBV23-1, the J call TRBJ2-7; 7 bases line up with TRBD2. TRBV23-1 is classed as an ORF, of uncertain function. V shed 6 bases and J 5 bases; nucleotides not matched to a gene: 7. The CDR3 spans 13 residues. The CDR3 DNA reads TGCGCCAGCAGCCTTAGCGGGTCGGACGAGCAGTACTTC. This gives the protein CASSLSGSDEQYF.

The rearrangement joins TRBV20-1 to TRBJ2-3; D is undetermined. The V gene's germline CDR1 is DFQATT and CDR2 SNEGSKA (reference sequence). The CDR3 consists of 15 residues. V was clipped by 5 bases and J by 2 bases, with 17 bases between them. CDR3 loop: CSASGRPGFTDTQYF. The CDR3 DNA follows: TGCAGTGCTTCGGGTAGGCCCGGTTTCACAGATACGCAGTATTTT.

This clonotype was detected only a few times. The chain joins TRBV19 to TRBJ2-5; 7 bases match TRBD1. The germline gives CDR1 LNHDA, CDR2 SQIVND (reference sequence). J was trimmed by 3 bases and V by 6 bases; bases with no gene match: 4. The length of the CDR3 is 13 residues. The CDR3 nucleotides are TGTGCCAGTAGCCGGGACAGAGAAGAGACCCAGTACTTC. Translating gives CASSRDREETQYF.

The chain joins TRBV7-2 to TRBJ2-1, with D maybe TRBD2 (6 bases). Per the germline V gene, CDR1 is SGHTA and CDR2 is FQGNSA. The length of the CDR3 is 12 residues. V dropped 8 bases and J dropped 4 bases, with 9 bases sitting between them. This CDR3 is CASGSGYNEQFF. DNA of the CDR3: TGTGCCAGCGGTAGCGGATACAATGAGCAGTTCTTC.

The rearrangement links TRBV7-2 to TRBJ2-2; 10 bases map to TRBD2. This CDR3 contains 15 residues. V gave up 6 bases and J gave up 4 bases; unmatched junction bases: 5. The germline gives CDR1 SGHTA, CDR2 FQGNSA. The CDR3 DNA is TGTGCCAGCAGTGAGAGCGGGAGGGCCACCGGGGAGCTGTTTTTT. This encodes CASSESGRATGELFF.

V usage is TRBV5-6 and J usage is TRBJ2-7; D tentatively fits TRBD1 or TRBD2 (6 bases each). The V gene's germline CDR1 is SGHDT and CDR2 YYEEEE. V gave up 4 bases and J gave up 5 bases, with 13 bases separating them. The CDR3 is made up of 13 amino acids. CDR3 sequence (DNA): TGTGCCAGCAGCCAGGAGGGGGGAGACGAGCAGTACTTC. The encoded protein is CASSQEGGDEQYF. Full variable domain (rest looked up from reference TRBV5-6 and TRBJ2-7): DAGVTQSPTHLIKTRGQQVTLRCSPKSGHDTVSWYQQALGQGPQFIFQYYEEEERQRGNFPDRFSGHQFPNYSSELNVNALLLGDSALYLCASSQEGGDEQYFGPGTRLTVT.